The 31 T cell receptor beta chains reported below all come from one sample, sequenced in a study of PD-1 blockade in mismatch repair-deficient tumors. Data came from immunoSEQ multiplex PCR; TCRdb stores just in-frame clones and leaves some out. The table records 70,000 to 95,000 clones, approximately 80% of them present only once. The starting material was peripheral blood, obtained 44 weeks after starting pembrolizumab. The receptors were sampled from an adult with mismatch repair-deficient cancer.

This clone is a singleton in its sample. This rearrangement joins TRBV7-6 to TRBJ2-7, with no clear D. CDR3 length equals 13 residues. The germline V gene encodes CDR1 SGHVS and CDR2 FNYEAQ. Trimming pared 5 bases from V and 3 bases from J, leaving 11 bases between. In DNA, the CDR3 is TGTGCCAGCAGCCAGGACCAGATCTACGAGCAGTACTTC. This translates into CASSQDQIYEQYF.

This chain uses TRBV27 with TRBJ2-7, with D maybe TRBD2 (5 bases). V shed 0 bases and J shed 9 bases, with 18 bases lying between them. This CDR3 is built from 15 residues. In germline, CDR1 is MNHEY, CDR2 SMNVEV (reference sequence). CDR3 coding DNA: TGTGCCAGCAGTTTATCGGCTAGCTCGTTTTTAGGGCAGTACTTC. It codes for CASSLSASSFLGQYF.

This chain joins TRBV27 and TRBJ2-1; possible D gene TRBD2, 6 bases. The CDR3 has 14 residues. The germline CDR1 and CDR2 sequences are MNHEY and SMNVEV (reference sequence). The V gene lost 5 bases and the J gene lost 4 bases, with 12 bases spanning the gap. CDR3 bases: TGTGCCAGCAGTCCCGGGACTTATTACAATGAGCAGTTCTTC. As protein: CASSPGTYYNEQFF.

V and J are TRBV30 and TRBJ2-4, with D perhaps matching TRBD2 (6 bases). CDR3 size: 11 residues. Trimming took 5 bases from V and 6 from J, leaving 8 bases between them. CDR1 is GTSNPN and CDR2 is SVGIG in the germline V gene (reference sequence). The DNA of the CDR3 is TGTGCCTGGGGGGACTTAAACATTCAGTACTTC. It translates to CAWGDLNIQYF. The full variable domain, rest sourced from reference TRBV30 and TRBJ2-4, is SQTIHQWPATLVQPVGSPLSLECTVEGTSNPNLYWYRQAAGRGLQLLFYSVGIGQISSEVPQNLSASRPQDRQFILSSKKLLLSDSGFYLCAWGDLNIQYFGAGTRLSVL.

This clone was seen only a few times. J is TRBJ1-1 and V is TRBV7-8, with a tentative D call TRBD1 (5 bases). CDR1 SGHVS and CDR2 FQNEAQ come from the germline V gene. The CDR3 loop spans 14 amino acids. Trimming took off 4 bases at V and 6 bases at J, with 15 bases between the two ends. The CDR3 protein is CASSWDQKRAEAFF. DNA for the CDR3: TGTGCCAGCAGCTGGGACCAAAAGAGGGCTGAAGCTTTCTTT.

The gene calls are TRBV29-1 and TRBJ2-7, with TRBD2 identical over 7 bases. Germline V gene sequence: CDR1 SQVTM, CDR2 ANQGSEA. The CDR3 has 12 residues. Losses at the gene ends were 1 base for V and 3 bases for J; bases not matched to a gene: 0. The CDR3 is CSVEASGYEQYF. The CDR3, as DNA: TGCAGCGTTGAAGCTAGCGGCTACGAGCAGTACTTC.

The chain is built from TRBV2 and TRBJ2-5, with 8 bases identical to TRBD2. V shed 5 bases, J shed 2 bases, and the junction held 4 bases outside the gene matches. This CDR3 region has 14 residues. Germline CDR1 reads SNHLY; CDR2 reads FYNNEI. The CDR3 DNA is TGTGCCAGCAGTACCACTAGCGGACAAGAGACCCAGTACTTC. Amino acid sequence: CASSTTSGQETQYF.

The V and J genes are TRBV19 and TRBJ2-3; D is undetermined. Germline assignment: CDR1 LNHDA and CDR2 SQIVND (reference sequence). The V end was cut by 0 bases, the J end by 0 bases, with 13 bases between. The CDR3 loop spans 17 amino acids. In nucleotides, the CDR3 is TGTGCCAGTAGTATAGAAGGGCCAGGCGCTAGCACAGATACGCAGTATTTT. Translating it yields CASSIEGPGASTDTQYF.

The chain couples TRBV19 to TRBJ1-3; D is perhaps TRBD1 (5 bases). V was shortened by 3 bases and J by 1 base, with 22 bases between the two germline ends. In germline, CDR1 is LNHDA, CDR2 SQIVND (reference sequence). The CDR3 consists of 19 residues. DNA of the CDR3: TGTGCCAGTAGTATCTTCTGGTCCAGGGACGGAAGTTCTGGAAACACCATATATTTT. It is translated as CASSIFWSRDGSSGNTIYF.

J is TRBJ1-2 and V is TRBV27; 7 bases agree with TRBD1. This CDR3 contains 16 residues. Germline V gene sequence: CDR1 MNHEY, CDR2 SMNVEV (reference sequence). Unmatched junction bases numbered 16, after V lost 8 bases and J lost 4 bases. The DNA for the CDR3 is TGTGCCAGCGGAGACCGTCGGGGACAGACATTCTATGGCTACACCTTC. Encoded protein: CASGDRRGQTFYGYTF.

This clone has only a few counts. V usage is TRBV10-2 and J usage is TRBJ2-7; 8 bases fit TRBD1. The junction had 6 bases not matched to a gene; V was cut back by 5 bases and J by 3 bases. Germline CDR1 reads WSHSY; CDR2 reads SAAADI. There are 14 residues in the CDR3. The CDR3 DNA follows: TGCGCCAGCAGTCCCGGACAGGGACGCTACGAGCAGTACTTC. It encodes CASSPGQGRYEQYF.

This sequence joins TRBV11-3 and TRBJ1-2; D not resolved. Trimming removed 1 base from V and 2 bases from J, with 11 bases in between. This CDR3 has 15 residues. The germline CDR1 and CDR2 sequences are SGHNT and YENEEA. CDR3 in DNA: TGTGCCAGCAGCTTAGGTTTAGTAAGGAACTATGGCTACACCTTC. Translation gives CASSLGLVRNYGYTF.

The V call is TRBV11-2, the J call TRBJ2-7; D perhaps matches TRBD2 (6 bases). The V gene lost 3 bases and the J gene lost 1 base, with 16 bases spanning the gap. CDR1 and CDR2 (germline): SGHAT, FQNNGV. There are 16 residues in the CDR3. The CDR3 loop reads CASSFGGTVVSYEQYF. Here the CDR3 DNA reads TGTGCCAGCAGCTTTGGCGGGACCGTGGTTTCCTACGAGCAGTACTTC. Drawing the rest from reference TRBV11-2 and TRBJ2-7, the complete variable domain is EAGVAQSPRYKIIEKRQSVAFWCNPISGHATLYWYQQILGQGPKLLIQFQNNGVVDDSQLPKDRFSAERLKGVDSTLKIQPAKLEDSAVYLCASSFGGTVVSYEQYFGPGTRLTVT.

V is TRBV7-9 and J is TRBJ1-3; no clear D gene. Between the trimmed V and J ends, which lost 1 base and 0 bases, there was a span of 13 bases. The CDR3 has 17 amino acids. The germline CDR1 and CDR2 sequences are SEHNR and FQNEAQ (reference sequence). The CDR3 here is CASSLERMGNSGNTIYF. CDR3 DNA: TGTGCCAGCAGCTTAGAAAGAATGGGGAACTCTGGAAACACCATATATTTT.

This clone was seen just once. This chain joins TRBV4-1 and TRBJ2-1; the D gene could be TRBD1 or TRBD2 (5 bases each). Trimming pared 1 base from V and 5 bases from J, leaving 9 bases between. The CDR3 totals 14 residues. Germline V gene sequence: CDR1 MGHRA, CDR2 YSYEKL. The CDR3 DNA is TGCGCCAGCAGCCAAGTCCAGGGAGACAATGAGCAGTTCTTC. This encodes CASSQVQGDNEQFF.

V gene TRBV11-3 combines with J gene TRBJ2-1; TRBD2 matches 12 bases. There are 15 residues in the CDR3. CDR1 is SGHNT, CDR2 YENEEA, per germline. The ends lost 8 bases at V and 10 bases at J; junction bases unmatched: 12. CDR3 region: CASVSRLAGVEEQFF. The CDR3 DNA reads TGTGCCAGCGTCTCCCGACTAGCGGGAGTTGAGGAGCAGTTCTTC.

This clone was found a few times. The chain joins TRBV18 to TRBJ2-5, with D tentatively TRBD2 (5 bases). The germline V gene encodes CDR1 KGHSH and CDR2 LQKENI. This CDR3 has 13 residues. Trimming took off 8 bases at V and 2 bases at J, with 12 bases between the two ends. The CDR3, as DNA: TGTGCCAGCACCCCCCAGCGGCAAGAGACCCAGTACTTC. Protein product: CASTPQRQETQYF. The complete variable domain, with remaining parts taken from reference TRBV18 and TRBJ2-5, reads NAGVMQNPRHLVRRRGQEARLRCSPMKGHSHVYWYRQLPEEGLKFMVYLQKENIIDESGMPKERFSAEFPKEGPSILRIQQVVRGDSAAYFCASTPQRQETQYFGPGTRLLVL.

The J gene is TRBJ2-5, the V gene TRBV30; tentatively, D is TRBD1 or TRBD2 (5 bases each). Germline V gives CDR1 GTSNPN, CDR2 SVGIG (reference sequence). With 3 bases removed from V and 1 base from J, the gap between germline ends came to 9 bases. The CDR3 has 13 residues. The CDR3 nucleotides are TGTGCCTGGAGCCTTGGGACCCAAGAGACCCAGTACTTC. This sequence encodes CAWSLGTQETQYF.

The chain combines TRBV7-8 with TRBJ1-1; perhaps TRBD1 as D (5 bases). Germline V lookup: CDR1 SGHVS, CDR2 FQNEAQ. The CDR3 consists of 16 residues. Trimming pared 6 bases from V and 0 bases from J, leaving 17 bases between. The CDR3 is CASSSGSGRMNTEAFF. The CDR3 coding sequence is TGTGCCAGCAGTTCAGGGAGCGGACGGATGAACACTGAAGCTTTCTTT.

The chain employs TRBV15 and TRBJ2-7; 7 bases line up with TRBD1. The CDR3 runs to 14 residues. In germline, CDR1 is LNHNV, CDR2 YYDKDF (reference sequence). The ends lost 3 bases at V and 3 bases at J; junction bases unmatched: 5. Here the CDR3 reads CATSRQRGLYEQYF. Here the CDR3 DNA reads TGTGCCACCAGCAGGCAAAGGGGGCTCTACGAGCAGTACTTC.

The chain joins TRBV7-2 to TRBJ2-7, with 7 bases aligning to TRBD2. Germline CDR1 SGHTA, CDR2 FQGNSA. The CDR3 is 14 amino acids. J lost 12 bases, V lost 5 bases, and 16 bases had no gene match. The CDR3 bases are TGTGCCAGCAGCCCCTCATATAGCGGGTTAGGTTTGTACTTC. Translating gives CASSPSYSGLGLYF.

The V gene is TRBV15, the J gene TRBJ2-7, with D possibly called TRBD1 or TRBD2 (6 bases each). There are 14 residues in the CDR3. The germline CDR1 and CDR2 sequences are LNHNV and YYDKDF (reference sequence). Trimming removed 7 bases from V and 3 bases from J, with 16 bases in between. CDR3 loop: CATTREGGGYEQYF. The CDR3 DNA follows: TGTGCCACCACCCGTGAGGGGGGAGGCTACGAGCAGTACTTC.

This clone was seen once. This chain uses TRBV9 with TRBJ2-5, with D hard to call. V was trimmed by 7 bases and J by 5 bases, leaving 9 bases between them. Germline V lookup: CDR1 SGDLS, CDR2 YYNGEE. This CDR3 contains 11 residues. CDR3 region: CASSRGETQYF. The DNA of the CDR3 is TGTGCCAGCTCGCGTGGCGAGACCCAGTACTTC.

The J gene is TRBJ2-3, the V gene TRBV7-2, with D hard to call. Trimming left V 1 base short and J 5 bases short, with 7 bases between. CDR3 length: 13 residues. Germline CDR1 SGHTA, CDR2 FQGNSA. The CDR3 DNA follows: TGTGCCAGCAGCTTAGGGGGTGAAGATACGCAGTATTTT. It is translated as CASSLGGEDTQYF.

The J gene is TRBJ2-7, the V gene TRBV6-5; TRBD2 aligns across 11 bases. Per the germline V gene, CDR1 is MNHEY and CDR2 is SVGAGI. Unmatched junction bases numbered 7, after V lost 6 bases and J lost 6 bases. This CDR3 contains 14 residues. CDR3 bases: TGTGCCAGCAGCCGGGGACTAGCGGCAAGCGAGCAGTACTTC. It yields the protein CASSRGLAASEQYF.

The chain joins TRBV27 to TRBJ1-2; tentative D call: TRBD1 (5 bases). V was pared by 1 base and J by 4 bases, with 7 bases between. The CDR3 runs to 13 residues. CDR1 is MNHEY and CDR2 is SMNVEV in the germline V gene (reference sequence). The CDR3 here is CASSLFGTYGYTF. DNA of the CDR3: TGTGCCAGCAGTTTATTCGGGACCTATGGCTACACCTTC.

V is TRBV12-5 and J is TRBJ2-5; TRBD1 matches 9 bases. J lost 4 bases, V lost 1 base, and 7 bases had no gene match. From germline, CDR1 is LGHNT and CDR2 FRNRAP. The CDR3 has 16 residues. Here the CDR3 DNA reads TGTGCTAGTGGTTTGGGGGGGACAGGGTTGGTAGAGACCCAGTACTTC. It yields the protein CASGLGGTGLVETQYF.

The CDR3 protein is CASSLETSGMNEQFF. The CDR3 DNA follows: TGTGCCAGCAGCTTGGAAACTAGCGGGATGAATGAGCAGTTCTTC. The chain joins TRBV5-8 to TRBJ2-1; 10 positions agree with TRBD2. This CDR3 spans 15 amino acids. Germline trimming cut 0 bases from V and 7 bases from J; bases unmatched to any gene: 4. Germline CDR1 is SGHTS and CDR2 is YDEGEE.

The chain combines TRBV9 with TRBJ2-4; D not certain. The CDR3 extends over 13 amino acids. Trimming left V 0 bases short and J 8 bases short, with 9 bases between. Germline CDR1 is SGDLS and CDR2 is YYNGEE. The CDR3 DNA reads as TGTGCCAGCAGCGTAGGTTGGAGACACATTCAGTACTTC. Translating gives CASSVGWRHIQYF.

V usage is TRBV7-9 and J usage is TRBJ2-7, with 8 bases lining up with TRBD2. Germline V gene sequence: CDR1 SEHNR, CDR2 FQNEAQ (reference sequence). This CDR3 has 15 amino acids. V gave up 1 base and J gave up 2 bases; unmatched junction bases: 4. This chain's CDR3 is CASSLVSGSTYEQYF. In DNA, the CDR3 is TGTGCCAGCAGCTTAGTGAGCGGGAGTACCTACGAGCAGTACTTC.

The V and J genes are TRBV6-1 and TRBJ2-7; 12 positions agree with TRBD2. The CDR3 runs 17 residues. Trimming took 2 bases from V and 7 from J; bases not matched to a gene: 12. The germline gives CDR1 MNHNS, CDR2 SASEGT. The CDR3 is CASSERTLAGGVGEQYF. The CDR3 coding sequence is TGTGCCAGCAGTGAAAGGACCCTAGCGGGAGGGGTTGGGGAGCAGTACTTC.